The 5 T cell receptor beta chains below all came from one sample that was sequenced in a study of blood T cell repertoires in COVID-19. Assay: immunoSEQ multiplex PCR; the TCRdb copy retains only in-frame clones and omits some. This sample carries about 32,000 clones, 87% of them seen once, and the ten largest clones take around 2%. Material: peripheral blood. The receptors here all came from a man aged 45-65 years with active or convalescent COVID-19.

The gene calls are TRBV18 and TRBJ1-5, with 11 bases lining up with TRBD1. The ends lost 6 bases at V and 1 base at J; junction bases unmatched: 8. The CDR3 has 17 amino acids. Per germline, CDR1 KGHSH and CDR2 LQKENI. The CDR3 DNA sequence: TGTGCCAGCTCCCGGACAGGGGGCCTATCGAGCAATCAGCCCCAGCATTTT. Its protein product is CASSRTGGLSSNQPQHF.

The chain links TRBV28 to TRBJ2-1, with a possible D match to TRBD2 (6 bases). The CDR3 is 17 residues long. Germline values: CDR1 MDHEN, CDR2 SYDVKM. Trimming stripped 6 bases from V and 7 bases from J, with 25 bases between. The CDR3 region has the DNA TGTGCCAGCAGGCTAGAGATAGCGGCTCTCTCAGGGAATGAGCAGTTCTTC. Translation gives CASRLEIAALSGNEQFF.

V and J are TRBV2 and TRBJ2-3, with 8 nucleotides matching TRBD1. CDR3 size: 18 residues. V lost 2 bases to trimming and J lost 1 base; unmatched junction nucleotides: 11. Germline-derived CDR1 and CDR2 are SNHLY and FYNNEI. CDR3 nucleotides: TGTGCCAGCAGTGAATTAGTCTCGACAGGGGTTGGCACAGATACGCAGTATTTT. Translation gives CASSELVSTGVGTDTQYF.

This clone was detected once. The rearrangement joins TRBV4-3 to TRBJ2-1; 13 nucleotides line up with TRBD2. This CDR3 contains 14 residues. Germline V gene sequence: CDR1 LGHNA, CDR2 YSLEER. V gave up 3 bases and J gave up 9 bases; unmatched junction bases: 2. The CDR3 DNA reads TGCGCCAGCAGCCACGGACTAGCGGGAGTTGAGCAGTTCTTC. Protein product: CASSHGLAGVEQFF.

This clone was observed once. V gene TRBV24-1 combines with J gene TRBJ1-5; no clear D gene. Germline V gene sequence: CDR1 KGHDR, CDR2 SFDVKD. Trimming pared 3 bases from V and 3 bases from J, leaving 5 bases between. CDR3 size: 13 residues. CDR3 nucleotide sequence: TGTGCCACCAGTGATGTAAACAATCAGCCCCAGCATTTT. Translated, it gives CATSDVNNQPQHF.